Each of the 14 T cell receptor beta chains below was sequenced from the same sample in a study of shared clonotypes between healthy human individuals. Method: immunoSEQ multiplex PCR; TCRdb's copy keeps in-frame clones and lacks some. The sample has about 680,000 clones; under 95% are singletons. CD45RO-negative, CCR7-selected cells formed the naive CD8 fraction, which excluded terminally differentiated effector memory CD45RA+ cells. Sequencing was performed on naive CD8+ T cells sorted from blood. Receptors originate from a man aged 25 to 40 in good health.

This clone was detected once. The chain uses TRBV28 and TRBJ1-5; 7 nucleotides match TRBD1. The germline gives CDR1 MDHEN, CDR2 SYDVKM. V lost 5 bases to trimming and J lost 0 bases; unmatched junction nucleotides: 10. The CDR3 is 17 residues long. This CDR3 is CASSLLRGPPSNQPQHF. The DNA for the CDR3 is TGTGCCAGCAGTCTTCTGAGGGGGCCTCCTAGCAATCAGCCCCAGCATTTT.

This rearrangement joins TRBV25-1 to TRBJ2-5; D uncertain. Trimming cost V 1 base and J 5 bases, with 11 bases left between them. The CDR3 loop spans 14 amino acids. The germline CDR1 and CDR2 sequences are MGHDK and SYGVNS. As DNA, the CDR3 is TGTGCCAGCAGTGAATCGTTGTTCTGGGAGACCCAGTACTTC. Protein product: CASSESLFWETQYF.

The chain has TRBV11-2 and TRBJ2-5, with TRBD2 as a possible D gene (6 bases). Trimming cost V 6 bases and J 5 bases, with 16 bases left between them. CDR1 is SGHAT and CDR2 is FQNNGV in the germline V gene. The CDR3 runs 14 residues. As DNA, the CDR3 is TGTGCCAGCAGTTCATTCACGGGGGACGAGACCCAGTACTTC. Its translation: CASSSFTGDETQYF.

This sequence joins TRBV29-1 and TRBJ2-1, with a weak D call TRBD1 (8 bases). Per germline, CDR1 SQVTM and CDR2 ANQGSEA. The V end lost 5 bases, the J end lost 6 bases, and 14 bases lay between the germline ends. This CDR3 has 13 residues. CDR3 region: CSVTGGASNEQFF. The CDR3, as DNA: TGCAGCGTTACAGGGGGGGCGAGCAATGAGCAGTTCTTC.

The chain employs TRBV23-1 and TRBJ1-4; 10 bases are shared with TRBD1. TRBV23-1 has ORF status, its function being uncertain. This CDR3 is built from 18 residues. V was clipped by 3 bases and J by 7 bases; unmatched bases: 14. In DNA, the CDR3 is TGCGCCAGCAGTCATCAACGGGACAGGGGCGACGATTGTGAAAAACTGTTTTTT. Translating it yields CASSHQRDRGDDCEKLFF.

The chain recombines TRBV5-1 with TRBJ2-3, with D possibly matching TRBD2 (6 bases). Germline V gene lookup returns CDR1 SGHRS and CDR2 YFSETQ. The CDR3 is 13 residues long. V was clipped by 6 bases and J by 4 bases, with 12 bases between them. CDR3 loop: CASTGGSADTQYF. The CDR3, as DNA: TGCGCCAGCACCGGGGGAAGCGCAGATACGCAGTATTTT.

This chain links TRBV11-2 with TRBJ2-1; D ambiguous. Trimming took off 6 bases at V and 0 bases at J, with 12 bases between the two ends. CDR3 length equals 15 residues. Germline-derived CDR1 and CDR2 are SGHAT and FQNNGV. CDR3 in amino acids: CASRKESSSYNEQFF. The CDR3 coding sequence is TGTGCCAGCAGAAAAGAGAGCAGCTCCTACAATGAGCAGTTCTTC.

This clone was seen more than once but under ten times. This sample also contains other DNA sequences that code for the same CDR3. This sequence joins TRBV9 and TRBJ2-1; D is uncertain. The V end was cut by 3 bases, the J end by 0 bases, with 1 base between. The CDR3 totals 12 residues. Germline CDR1 and CDR2: SGDLS and YYNGEE. The DNA for the CDR3 is TGTGCCAGCAGCGGCTCCTACAATGAGCAGTTCTTC. It is translated as CASSGSYNEQFF.

The rearrangement uses TRBV28 and TRBJ2-5; 7 nucleotides match TRBD2. From germline, CDR1 is MDHEN and CDR2 SYDVKM. V shed 3 bases, J shed 1 base, and the junction held 11 bases outside the gene matches. The CDR3 loop spans 17 amino acids. CDR3 region: CASSLGKTGTIQETQYF. CDR3 coding DNA: TGTGCCAGCAGTTTGGGGAAAACCGGGACTATCCAAGAGACCCAGTACTTC.

This clone was seen only once. The gene calls are TRBV5-4 and TRBJ2-1; D is unclear. Trimming took off 4 bases at V and 13 bases at J, with 18 bases between the two ends. This CDR3 has 13 residues. Germline lookup yields CDR1 SGHNT and CDR2 YYREEE (reference sequence). The CDR3: CASSLADNAIQFF. The DNA for the CDR3 is TGTGCCAGCAGCCTCGCCGACAACGCTATCCAGTTCTTC.

This clone was recorded once. V is TRBV28 and J is TRBJ2-7; TRBD2 matches at 9 bases. Germline values: CDR1 MDHEN, CDR2 SYDVKM. The CDR3 runs 16 residues. J lost 2 bases, V lost 1 base, and 6 bases had no gene match. CDR3 DNA: TGTGCCAGCAGTTTATCCGGGACTAGCAGTACCTACGAGCAGTACTTC. Encoded protein: CASSLSGTSSTYEQYF. The full variable domain, rest sourced from reference TRBV28 and TRBJ2-7, is DVKVTQSSRYLVKRTGEKVFLECVQDMDHENMFWYRQDPGLGLRLIYFSYDVKMKEKGDIPEGYSVSREKKERFSLILESASTNQTSMYLCASSLSGTSSTYEQYFGPGTRLTVT.

This clone came up once. The chain is built from TRBV4-1 and TRBJ2-7; D possibly corresponds to TRBD2 (5 bases). Per germline, CDR1 MGHRA and CDR2 YSYEKL. Deletions cut 0 bases from V and 4 bases from J, with 10 bases between. The CDR3 length is 14 residues. CDR3 nucleotides: TGCGCCAGCAGCCAAGATCCTGAGGGATACGAGCAGTACTTC. Its protein product is CASSQDPEGYEQYF.

The rearrangement joins TRBV5-1 to TRBJ1-3, with D hard to call. The CDR3 spans 14 residues. The V and J ends lost 2 bases and 4 bases respectively, with 10 bases between them. Germline values: CDR1 SGHRS, CDR2 YFSETQ. The CDR3 spells CASSLPGSGNTIYF. The CDR3 bases are TGCGCCAGCAGCTTACCGGGATCCGGAAACACCATATATTTT.

This clone was seen a single time. The V call is TRBV6-1, the J call TRBJ2-2; D gene unclear. The ends were cut back, 1 base at V and 3 bases at J, with 6 bases in the middle. The CDR3 length is 14 residues. CDR1 is MNHNS, CDR2 SASEGT, per germline. The CDR3 reads CASSEVDDTGELFF. Here the CDR3 DNA reads TGTGCCAGCAGTGAAGTAGACGACACCGGGGAGCTGTTTTTT.